What follows are 4 T cell receptor beta chains derived from one specimen sequenced in a study of shared clonotypes between healthy human individuals. The protocol was immunoSEQ multiplex PCR, while the TCRdb copy is restricted to in-frame clones and leaves out a portion. The sample contains 2 million to 3 million clones, around nine tenths of which appear only once. The specimen was naive CD4+ T cells sorted from blood. Subset here: CD45RA+ positively selected. The receptor source for this set is a man aged 18 to 29 in good health.

The CDR3 spells CASSAPWAGDYNEQFF. The CDR3 coding sequence is TGTGCCAGCAGCGCCCCCTGGGCGGGAGATTACAATGAGCAGTTCTTC. The chain uses TRBV5-6 and TRBJ2-1; 7 nucleotides agree with TRBD2. V was pared by 4 bases and J by 4 bases, with 11 bases of the junction left unmatched. CDR1 and CDR2 (germline): SGHDT, YYEEEE. This CDR3 spans 16 amino acids.

The chain is built from TRBV18 and TRBJ2-7; D is ambiguous. This CDR3 is built from 14 residues. In germline, CDR1 is KGHSH, CDR2 LQKENI. V lost 2 bases and J 4 bases, leaving 12 bases between the germline ends. The CDR3 region is CASSPGHGPYEQYF. The CDR3 region has the DNA TGTGCCAGCTCACCAGGCCACGGACCGTACGAGCAGTACTTC.

This chain joins TRBV28 and TRBJ1-1; 8 nucleotides agree with TRBD1. V lost 8 bases and J lost 5; bases outside the gene matches: 10. This CDR3 is built from 14 residues. Germline assignment: CDR1 MDHEN and CDR2 SYDVKM. CDR3 sequence reads: CASGQTTGATEAFF. The CDR3 region has the DNA TGTGCCAGCGGCCAGACGACAGGGGCAACTGAAGCTTTCTTT.

The rearrangement joins TRBV7-2 to TRBJ2-3; 10 bases align to TRBD2. The germline V gene has CDR1 SGHTA and CDR2 FQGNSA. J gave up 2 bases and V 5 bases, and 7 bases lay outside the gene matches. The CDR3 covers 16 residues. This chain's CDR3 is CASSEGTSAFTDTQYF. In nucleotides, the CDR3 is TGTGCCAGCAGCGAGGGGACTAGCGCCTTCACAGATACGCAGTATTTT.